This is a list of T cell receptor beta chains from one sample in a study of cytomegalovirus exposure and HLA in healthy donors. Libraries were prepared by immunoSEQ multiplex PCR; TCRdb keeps only in-frame clonotypes and omits some of them. The sample shows about 150,000 clones, around 80% of them seen only once. Sequencing input: PBMCs. The receptors here all came from a man younger than 45 in good health. Both conserved end residues are part of each CDR3. D genes are given only for firm matches. Where a row states a size, it is once, few, many or the class of an expanded clone; other rows omit it.

>NA|TRBV4-1|TRBJ2-5|NA
CASSLPGRGETQYF
TGCGCCAGCAGCCTCCCCGGGAGAGGGGAGACCCAGTACTTC
>NA|TRBV28|TRBJ1-6|NA
CASRRGDLDNSPLHF
TGTGCCAGCCGCCGCGGGGACTTAGATAATTCACCCCTCCACTTT
>TRBD2|TRBV7-2|TRBJ2-5|NA
CASSYTSGRVGETQYF
TGTGCCAGCAGCTACACTAGCGGGAGGGTGGGAGAGACCCAGTACTTC
>NA|TRBV6-5|TRBJ2-1|NA
CASSWSSYNEQFF
TGTGCCAGCAGTTGGAGCTCCTACAATGAGCAGTTCTTC
>TRBD2|TRBV19|TRBJ2-5|NA
CASSLLSGRETQYF
TGTGCCAGTAGTCTGCTTAGCGGGAGGGAGACCCAGTACTTC
>NA|TRBV20-1|TRBJ1-1|NA
CSVVRDTEAFF
TGCAGTGTTGTGCGGGACACTGAAGCTTTCTTT
>NA|TRBV7-9|TRBJ1-1|NA
CSSSPAGGAHANTEAFF
TGTTCCAGCAGCCCCGCGGGGGGGGCCCATGCGAACACTGAAGCTTTCTTT
>TRBD2|TRBV5-1|TRBJ2-3|NA
CASSSGGGTDTQYF
TGCGCCAGCAGCTCTGGCGGGGGGACAGATACGCAGTATTTT
>NA|TRBV10-2|TRBJ1-1|NA
CASSMDGSPSSEAFF
TGCGCCAGCAGCATGGACGGGAGCCCTAGCTCTGAAGCTTTCTTT
>NA|TRBV5-4|TRBJ2-1|NA
CASSLEAGNEQFF
TGTGCCAGCAGCTTGGAGGCGGGAAATGAGCAGTTCTTC
>TRBD1|TRBV27|TRBJ1-4|once
CASRNRDRAVEKLFF
TGTGCCAGCAGAAACCGGGACAGGGCGGTGGAAAAACTGTTTTTT
>NA|TRBV7-9|TRBJ1-3|NA
CASSSSNTIYF
TGTGCCAGCAGTTCTAGCAACACCATATATTTT
>TRBD2|TRBV15|TRBJ2-5|NA
CATSVSGTSGETQYF
TGTGCCACCAGCGTATCCGGGACTAGCGGGGAGACCCAGTACTTC
>NA|TRBV6-5|TRBJ2-1|NA
CASTRSGSSYNEQFF
TGTGCCAGCACCCGATCGGGGAGCTCCTACAATGAGCAGTTCTTC
>TRBD2|TRBV5-6|TRBJ2-7|NA
CASSHGTSGYEQYF
TGTGCCAGCAGCCATGGGACTAGCGGGTACGAGCAGTACTTC
>NA|TRBV14|TRBJ2-5|NA
CASSQRGPHQETQYF
TGTGCCAGCAGCCAGCGAGGGCCCCACCAAGAGACCCAGTACTTC
>NA|TRBV4-1|TRBJ2-1|NA
CASSLDSSSYNEQFF
TGCGCCAGCAGCCTGGACAGTAGCTCCTACAATGAGCAGTTCTTC
>NA|TRBV7-9|TRBJ2-3|NA
CASSLASRVAASTDTQYF
TGTGCCAGCAGCTTAGCCAGCCGGGTAGCGGCTAGCACAGATACGCAGTATTTT
>NA|TRBV11-2|TRBJ2-7|once
CASSLVALSEQYF
TGTGCCAGCAGCTTAGTTGCGTTATCCGAGCAGTACTTC
>NA|TRBV6-4|TRBJ2-1|NA
CASSERGGGLSEQFF
TGTGCCAGCAGTGAAAGGGGAGGAGGTTTGAGTGAGCAGTTCTTC
>NA|TRBV18|TRBJ1-1|NA
CASSWGSEAFF
TGTGCCAGCTCATGGGGCTCTGAAGCTTTCTTT
>TRBD2|TRBV10-3|TRBJ2-7|NA
CAIGAGAEQYF
TGTGCCATAGGAGCGGGGGCCGAGCAGTACTTC
>TRBD2|TRBV5-1|TRBJ2-7|NA
CASTPTSGLSGGEQYF
TGCGCCAGCACCCCGACTAGCGGGCTTTCCGGTGGCGAGCAGTACTTC